This TCR beta chain was retrieved from a study of blood T cell repertoires in COVID-19. V trimming: 9 bases; J trimming: 4 bases; junction bases outside the gene matches: 10. The CDR3 has 14 amino acids. Looked up from germline, CDR1 is KGHDR and CDR2 is SFDVKD. Profiled with immunoSEQ multiplex PCR; TCRdb holds only in-frame clones, not every one. The data hold 46,000 or so clones, with around four fifths observed a single time. This clonotype originated in a human donor in a cohort sampled during active COVID-19. Sequenced: peripheral blood. The chain employs TRBV24-1 and TRBJ1-1; 7 bases are shared with TRBD1. The CDR3 loop is CATANTGASTEAFF. The CDR3 DNA is TGTGCCACCGCCAACACAGGGGCGAGCACTGAAGCTTTCTTT.